These 21 T cell receptor beta chains were sequenced from one sample in a study of cytomegalovirus exposure and HLA in healthy donors. The PCR used 60 Vbeta and 13 Jbeta primers. Sequenced by immunoSEQ multiplex PCR; TCRdb stores in-frame clones only, minus some. The data contain some 130,000 clones, around 75% of them seen just once; the ten biggest clones take up over 3%. Material: PBMCs. The receptors were sampled from a middle-aged man in good health and CMV-seronegative.

The chain uses TRBV7-2 and TRBJ2-3, with TRBD2 matching over 7 bases. Looked up from germline, CDR1 is SGHTA and CDR2 is FQGNSA. The CDR3 has 14 residues. J lost 2 bases, V lost 6 bases, and 5 bases had no gene match. Here the CDR3 reads CASRLRGSTDTQYF. CDR3 bases: TGTGCCAGCAGGTTGCGGGGGTCCACAGATACGCAGTATTTT. Based on the CDR3 plus reference TRBV7-2 and TRBJ2-3, the full variable domain is GAGVSQSPSNKVTEKGKDVELRCDPISGHTALYWYRQSLGQGLEFLIYFQGNSAPDKSGLPSDRFSAERTGGSVSTLTIQRTQQEDSAVYLCASRLRGSTDTQYFGPGTRLTVL.

The chain links TRBV7-8 to TRBJ1-2, with 7 bases matching TRBD1. This CDR3 spans 17 amino acids. V shed 1 base, J shed 8 bases, and the junction held 16 bases outside the gene matches. The V gene's germline CDR1 is SGHVS and CDR2 FQNEAQ. As DNA, the CDR3 is TGTGCCAGCAGCTTAGTCGAAGGCGGCAGGGGGGAGAGGGGCTACACCTTC. Its translation: CASSLVEGGRGERGYTF.

The chain combines TRBV9 with TRBJ2-2, with 11 bases identical to TRBD2. CDR1 SGDLS and CDR2 YYNGEE come from the germline V gene. Trimming took 4 bases from V and 5 from J; bases not matched to a gene: 7. The CDR3 runs to 16 residues. The CDR3 sequence: CASSPPGLAETGELFF. As DNA, the CDR3 is TGTGCCAGCAGCCCGCCGGGACTAGCGGAAACCGGGGAGCTGTTTTTT.

This chain connects TRBV10-3 to TRBJ1-5, with D possibly matching TRBD1 (6 bases). This CDR3 spans 12 amino acids. Trimming cost V 11 bases and J 5 bases, with 13 bases left between them. The germline CDR1 and CDR2 sequences are ENHRY and SYGVKD. The CDR3 reads CAARDTDQPQHF. CDR3 DNA sequence: TGTGCCGCCCGGGACACGGATCAGCCCCAGCATTTT.

This chain connects TRBV19 to TRBJ2-5, with D perhaps TRBD1 (6 bases). This CDR3 has 15 residues. Trimming stripped 8 bases from V and 0 bases from J, with 16 bases between. Germline-derived CDR1 and CDR2 are LNHDA and SQIVND (reference sequence). CDR3 bases: TGTGCCAGTCTCATCAGGGGAAGCTACCAAGAGACCCAGTACTTC. It translates to CASLIRGSYQETQYF.

The gene calls are TRBV9 and TRBJ2-5, with D tentatively TRBD1 (6 bases). V dropped 0 bases and J dropped 5 bases, with 23 bases sitting between them. Germline V gene data show CDR1 as SGDLS and CDR2 as YYNGEE. The CDR3 has 18 residues. This CDR3 is CASSVEAAEDPGVETQYF. CDR3 DNA sequence: TGTGCCAGCAGCGTAGAAGCCGCGGAGGACCCAGGGGTGGAGACCCAGTACTTC.

The chain combines TRBV30 with TRBJ2-5; 7 bases match TRBD1. The CDR3 runs 15 residues. Germline assignment: CDR1 GTSNPN and CDR2 SVGIG (reference sequence). The junction had 11 bases not matched to a gene; V was cut back by 2 bases and J by 5 bases. CDR3 sequence: CAWSNTGAPGETQYF. The DNA for the CDR3 is TGTGCCTGGAGTAACACAGGGGCCCCTGGGGAGACCCAGTACTTC.

The genes are TRBV29-1 and TRBJ1-2; the D gene is possibly TRBD1 (6 bases). CDR1 and CDR2 (germline): SQVTM, ANQGSEA. The CDR3 has 13 residues. The V and J ends lost 4 bases and 8 bases respectively, with 17 bases between them. In DNA, the CDR3 is TGCAGCGTTGTAGGGGCAGGGGTAGGCGGCTACACCTTC. It translates to CSVVGAGVGGYTF.

This chain links TRBV30 with TRBJ1-4, with TRBD1 matching over 8 bases. The CDR3 extends over 15 amino acids. V was clipped by 0 bases and J by 7 bases; unmatched bases: 7. CDR1 is GTSNPN, CDR2 SVGIG, per germline (reference sequence). The CDR3 sequence is CAWSVDRGGGEKLFF. The CDR3 DNA follows: TGTGCCTGGAGTGTAGACAGGGGCGGCGGTGAAAAACTGTTTTTT. The variable domain in full, completed from reference TRBV30 and TRBJ1-4, reads SQTIHQWPATLVQPVGSPLSLECTVEGTSNPNLYWYRQAAGRGLQLLFYSVGIGQISSEVPQNLSASRPQDRQFILSSKKLLLSDSGFYLCAWSVDRGGGEKLFFGSGTQLSVL.

The chain combines TRBV27 with TRBJ1-1; the D is unclear. With 6 bases removed from V and 2 bases from J, the gap between germline ends came to 10 bases. The germline gives CDR1 MNHEY, CDR2 SMNVEV (reference sequence). The CDR3 is 13 residues long. CDR3 sequence (DNA): TGTGCCAGCAGCGCCTGGCCCAACACTGAAGCTTTCTTT. Its protein is CASSAWPNTEAFF.

V and J are TRBV5-1 and TRBJ1-2, with D perhaps matching TRBD1 (6 bases). The CDR3 sequence is 12 residues long. Looked up from germline, CDR1 is SGHRS and CDR2 is YFSETQ. Trimming stripped 6 bases from V and 4 bases from J, with 10 bases between. The CDR3 DNA is TGCGCCAGCAAGGACAGCGGCTATGGCTACACCTTC. Amino acids: CASKDSGYGYTF.

The chain recombines TRBV4-1 with TRBJ1-4, with TRBD1 identical over 10 bases. The CDR3 runs to 16 residues. Germline values: CDR1 MGHRA, CDR2 YSYEKL. Losses at the gene ends were 0 bases for V and 8 bases for J; bases not matched to a gene: 6. CDR3 region: CASSQDQGQGYEKLFF. As DNA, the CDR3 is TGCGCCAGCAGCCAAGATCAGGGACAGGGGTACGAAAAACTGTTTTTT.

The V gene is TRBV28, the J gene TRBJ1-5, with 7 bases lining up with TRBD1. This CDR3 region has 14 residues. Germline lookup yields CDR1 MDHEN and CDR2 SYDVKM. The V gene end was trimmed by 4 bases and the J gene end by 7 bases; junction bases not matched to a gene: 7. This chain's CDR3 is CASSSDRAFQPQHF. Written as DNA, the CDR3 is TGTGCCAGCAGTTCCGACAGGGCTTTCCAGCCCCAGCATTTT.

This clone was recorded a few times. The chain has TRBV19 and TRBJ1-2, with D tentatively TRBD1 (6 bases). This CDR3 comprises 13 residues. Trimming took off 6 bases at V and 8 bases at J, with 16 bases between the two ends. The germline CDR1 and CDR2 sequences are LNHDA and SQIVND (reference sequence). CDR3 coding DNA: TGTGCCAGTAGCACAGGGTTCCTTAGCGGCTACACCTTC. It codes for CASSTGFLSGYTF.

The CDR3 is CASSLTAGYTF. The CDR3 bases are TGTGCCAGCAGCTTAACAGCTGGCTACACCTTC. The J gene is TRBJ1-2, the V gene TRBV7-9; D unresolved. The CDR3 is 11 residues long. V was shortened by 2 bases and J by 7 bases, with 5 bases between the two germline ends. Germline loops: CDR1 SEHNR, CDR2 FQNEAQ (reference sequence).

The V call is TRBV7-6, the J call TRBJ2-3; TRBD2 aligns across 12 bases. The CDR3 loop spans 19 amino acids. The V gene end was trimmed by 1 base and the J gene end by 0 bases; junction bases not matched to a gene: 8. The germline V gene encodes CDR1 SGHVS and CDR2 FNYEAQ. The CDR3 loop reads CASSLEQPGLAGSTDTQYF. CDR3 DNA sequence: TGTGCCAGCAGCTTAGAACAACCGGGACTAGCGGGTAGCACAGATACGCAGTATTTT.

The chain joins TRBV19 to TRBJ1-4; D not certain. Trimming took 3 bases from V and 5 from J, leaving 10 bases between them. Germline V gene sequence: CDR1 LNHDA, CDR2 SQIVND (reference sequence). The CDR3 spans 14 residues. The CDR3 loop is CASSMTGGNEKLFF. The CDR3 DNA is TGTGCCAGTAGTATGACGGGAGGGAATGAAAAACTGTTTTTT.

The chain recombines TRBV7-9 with TRBJ1-5, with 8 bases identical to TRBD1. This CDR3 has 14 amino acids. The germline V gene encodes CDR1 SEHNR and CDR2 FQNEAQ (reference sequence). With V trimmed by 4 bases and J by 5 bases, 4 bases remained unmatched. DNA of the CDR3: TGTGCCAGCAGCTCGGGACAGGCCTATCAGCCCCAGCATTTT. This gives the protein CASSSGQAYQPQHF.

CDR3 DNA sequence: TGTGCCAGCAGCGAAGGGACAGGGTGGAACACCGGGGAGCTGTTTTTT. It is translated as CASSEGTGWNTGELFF. The chain is built from TRBV9 and TRBJ2-2, with 9 bases matching TRBD1. The CDR3 spans 16 residues. V trimming: 3 bases; J trimming: 1 base; junction bases outside the gene matches: 4. Per germline, CDR1 SGDLS and CDR2 YYNGEE.

This clone has only a few counts. The chain recombines TRBV18 with TRBJ1-1; 8 positions agree with TRBD1. From germline, CDR1 is KGHSH and CDR2 LQKENI. The J segment lost 2 bases and the V segment lost 5 bases, leaving 7 bases of the junction unmatched. CDR3 length equals 15 residues. CDR3 amino acids: CASSTTTGDNTEAFF. The CDR3 coding sequence is TGTGCCAGCTCAACAACGACAGGGGATAACACTGAAGCTTTCTTT.

This chain joins TRBV7-8 and TRBJ2-3; tentatively, D is TRBD2 (7 bases). Germline V lookup: CDR1 SGHVS, CDR2 FQNEAQ. Trimming took 4 bases from V and 0 from J, leaving 23 bases between them. The CDR3 totals 19 residues. CDR3: CASSSQRWGGISSTDTQYF. The CDR3 DNA sequence: TGTGCCAGCAGCTCACAGCGGTGGGGGGGCATCTCTAGCACAGATACGCAGTATTTT.